This T cell receptor (beta chain) derives from a study of PD-1 blockade in classical Hodgkin lymphoma. Study as a whole: Nivolumab 3 mg/kg was given intravenously every 2 weeks. Study outcomes and limitations: Whoever responded completely had baseline diversity much like that seen in newly diagnosed patients. Anyone who began nivolumab under 1 year after ASCT was excluded.

Each of the patients experienced relapse following autologous stem cell transplantation, and their brentuximab vedotin exposure differed. Patients had relapsed/refractory classical Hodgkin lymphoma with complete response, partial response or progressive disease as best response. TCRdb's copy holds only in-frame clones and misses some; the assay was immunoSEQ multiplex PCR. This table has about 36,000 clones, around 70% appearing once. This clone was counted between two and nine times. The antigen remains unidentified. Trimming removed 1 base from V and 5 bases from J, with 14 bases in between. The CDR3 runs 14 residues. In germline, CDR1 is GTSNPN, CDR2 SVGIG (reference sequence).

The specimen comprised peripheral blood mononuclear cells (PBMCs), sampled before the second cycle of nivolumab. V and J are TRBV30 and TRBJ1-1; tentative D call: TRBD1 (6 bases). This receptor was obtained from a human donor with classical Hodgkin lymphoma. In DNA form, the CDR3 reads TGTGCCTGGAGTGGGCGGGGGGCGAGGACTGAAGCTTTCTTT. As protein: CAWSGRGARTEAFF.